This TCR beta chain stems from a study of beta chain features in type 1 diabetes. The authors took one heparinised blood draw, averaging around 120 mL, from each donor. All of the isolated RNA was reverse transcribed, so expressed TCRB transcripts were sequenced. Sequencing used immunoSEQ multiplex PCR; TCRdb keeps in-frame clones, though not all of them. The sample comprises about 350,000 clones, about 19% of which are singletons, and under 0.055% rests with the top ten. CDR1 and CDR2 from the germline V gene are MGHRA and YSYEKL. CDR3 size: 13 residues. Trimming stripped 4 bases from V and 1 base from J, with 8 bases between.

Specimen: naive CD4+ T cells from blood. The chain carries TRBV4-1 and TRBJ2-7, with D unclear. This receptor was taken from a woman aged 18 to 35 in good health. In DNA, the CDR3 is TGCGCCAGCAGCCTTAGATCGTCCTACGAGCAGTACTTC. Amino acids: CASSLRSSYEQYF.